This T cell receptor beta chain was identified during a study of blood T cell repertoires in COVID-19. The method was immunoSEQ multiplex PCR; TCRdb's version includes in-frame clones alone and lacks a portion of them. Of 150,000 to 200,000 clones listed, roughly 82% are singletons. This clone was detected only a few times. Seattle patients were enrolled during active infection and followed longitudinally. Germline CDR1 and CDR2: SNHLY and FYNNEI. J was trimmed by 1 base and V by 6 bases; bases with no gene match: 3. This CDR3 region has 14 residues. This clonotype originated in a woman aged 40 to 49 with COVID-19, enrolled during active disease. Sequencing was performed on peripheral blood. The chain links TRBV2 to TRBJ1-5, with TRBD1 matching over 7 bases. The CDR3 DNA is TGTGCCAGCAGCACGGGACAGAGCAATCAGCCCCAGCATTTT. This gives the protein CASSTGQSNQPQHF.